A selection of T cell receptor beta chains follows, all from one sample in a study of beta chain features in type 1 diabetes. Using immunoSEQ multiplex PCR, the repertoire was profiled, and TCRdb retains in-frame clones only, with some absent. The sample includes about 240,000 clones, more than 11% of them seen just once. The sequencing input was naive CD4+ T cells from blood. The receptors originated from a young man with type 1 diabetes. CDR3s include the opening cysteine and the closing phenylalanine or tryptophan. The D gene is left open where the match is weak. The listing skips clone size in some rows; elsewhere it reads once, few, many or a size class.

V gene,J gene,D gene,clone size,CDR3 DNA,CDR3 protein
TRBV2,TRBJ2-7,TRBD1,NA,TGTGCCAGCAGAGCCGACAGGGCGCCTACCTACGAGCAGTACTTC,CASRADRAPTYEQYF
TRBV28,TRBJ2-3,NA,few,TGTGCCAGCAGTTCCAGGACAGCTTCTAGCACAGATACGCAGTATTTT,CASSSRTASSTDTQYF
TRBV5-1,TRBJ2-5,NA,few,TGCGCCAGCAGCTCTACTTTAGCGGCCCAAGAGACCCAGTACTTC,CASSSTLAAQETQYF
TRBV9,TRBJ2-5,TRBD2,few,TGTGCCAGCAGCGCCCGGGCTAGCGGGGGGACCCAAGAGACCCAGTACTTC,CASSARASGGTQETQYF
TRBV5-1,TRBJ2-5,NA,once,TGCGCCAGCAGCCAGGGCATGGCCCAGTACTTC,CASSQGMAQYF
TRBV18,TRBJ1-6,TRBD1,few,TGTGCCAGCTCAGCCCGACAGGGGGGCGATAATTCACCCCTCCACTTT,CASSARQGGDNSPLHF
TRBV5-1,TRBJ2-1,TRBD2,few,TGCGCCAGCAGCTTACGACTAGCGGGTGGGGATGAGCAGTTCTTC,CASSLRLAGGDEQFF
TRBV6-1,TRBJ2-2,NA,NA,TGTGCCAGCAGTGGGGCGGGATTCGGGGAGCTGTTTTTT,CASSGAGFGELFF
TRBV5-1,TRBJ2-6,NA,NA,TGCGCCAGCAGCGCCCCAGGGGCGCTTGGGGCCAACGTCCTGACTTTC,CASSAPGALGANVLTF
TRBV7-9,TRBJ1-4,TRBD1,few,TGTGCCAGCAGTCTGGGACAGGCAACTAATGAAAAACTGTTTTTT,CASSLGQATNEKLFF
TRBV7-9,TRBJ2-5,NA,NA,TGTGCCAGCAGCTCCACACCTGTGAATGGTGAGACCCAGTACTTC,CASSSTPVNGETQYF
TRBV19,TRBJ2-4,NA,few,TGTGCCAGTAGTATAGGGGCGCTTATGGGTGCCAAAAACATTCAGTACTTC,CASSIGALMGAKNIQYF
TRBV5-1,TRBJ1-1,TRBD1,few,TGCGCCAGCAGCTTGACAGGGGCCAACACTGAAGCTTTCTTT,CASSLTGANTEAFF
TRBV6-1,TRBJ2-1,NA,few,TGTGCCAGCAGTGAGACCGGGACTCCGAGGGGTGAGCAGTTCTTC,CASSETGTPRGEQFF
TRBV10-3,TRBJ1-6,NA,few,TGTGCCATCAGTGTAGAGAATTCACCCCTCCACTTT,CAISVENSPLHF
TRBV19,TRBJ1-4,NA,NA,TGTGCCAGTGAAACAGGGCGGGTTAATGAAAAACTGTTTTTT,CASETGRVNEKLFF
TRBV7-8,TRBJ2-2,TRBD1,NA,TGTGCCAGCAGCATCGGACAGGGCGGTTTGGCCGGGGAGCTGTTTTTT,CASSIGQGGLAGELFF
TRBV10-2,TRBJ1-2,NA,NA,TGCGCCAGCAGTGAGTCGAATCGCAGGGATGGCTACACCTTC,CASSESNRRDGYTF
TRBV19,TRBJ2-5,TRBD1,few,TGTGCCAGTAGTATTAGGAACAGGGGGCAAGAGACCCAGTACTTC,CASSIRNRGQETQYF
TRBV30,TRBJ2-5,TRBD1,NA,TGTGCCTGGAGTGGGACAGGAGAGACCCAGTACTTC,CAWSGTGETQYF
TRBV2,TRBJ2-1,NA,few,TGTGCCAGCAAAAAGGCTGGGGGCCCCCTCGAGGAGCAGTTCTTC,CASKKAGGPLEEQFF
TRBV7-9,TRBJ2-5,NA,NA,TGTGCCAGCAGCCCTAGCCCCGACGGAAATCAAGAGACCCAGTACTTC,CASSPSPDGNQETQYF
TRBV7-6,TRBJ2-5,NA,NA,TGTGCCAGCAGCTCCGGGGAGACCCAGTACTTC,CASSSGETQYF
TRBV29-1,TRBJ1-1,NA,few,TGCAGCGTGGCGACTTCTGAAGCTTTCTTT,CSVATSEAFF
TRBV25-1,TRBJ1-1,NA,NA,TGTGCCAGCAGTGTAACCGGGACAAGAGCTGAAGCTTTCTTT,CASSVTGTRAEAFF
TRBV7-2,TRBJ2-1,NA,few,TGTGCCAGCAGCTTAAGAGACTCCTTTGGGTCCTACAATGAGCAGTTCTTC,CASSLRDSFGSYNEQFF
TRBV6-5,TRBJ2-2,TRBD1,few,TGTGCCAGCAGCCTGGACAGGGGGGGAACCGGGGAGCTGTTTTTT,CASSLDRGGTGELFF
TRBV30,TRBJ1-4,NA,NA,TGTGCCTGGAGTCGCTATGCAACTAATGAAAAACTGTTTTTT,CAWSRYATNEKLFF
TRBV23-1,TRBJ2-1,NA,NA,TGCGCCAGCAGTCCCTCCGGGACACCACCTTCAAGCTCCTACAATGAGCAGTTCTTC,CASSPSGTPPSSSYNEQFF
TRBV30,TRBJ2-3,TRBD2,few,TGTGCCTGGAGGCTAGCGGGAGGGCCGGAGGATACGCAGTATTTT,CAWRLAGGPEDTQYF
TRBV5-6,TRBJ2-3,NA,few,TGTGCCAGCAGCTTGTTCCGGGATGAAGGCACAGATACGCAGTATTTT,CASSLFRDEGTDTQYF
TRBV29-1,TRBJ1-1,NA,NA,TGCAGCGTGGGAGGTGGGTCAGGGAAGAACACTGAAGCTTTCTTT,CSVGGGSGKNTEAFF
TRBV7-9,TRBJ2-5,NA,NA,TGTGCCAGCAGCGTCCGGACAGAACAAGAGACCCAGTACTTC,CASSVRTEQETQYF
TRBV6-6,TRBJ1-4,NA,few,TGTGCCAGCAGTCAGGGGAGTGAAAAACTGTTTTTT,CASSQGSEKLFF
TRBV5-1,TRBJ2-2,NA,few,TGCGCCAGCACCATTGAGATGAACACCGGGGAGCTGTTTTTT,CASTIEMNTGELFF
TRBV29-1,TRBJ1-1,NA,NA,TGCAGCGTGGTCGGACAGTTGAACACTGAAGCTTTCTTT,CSVVGQLNTEAFF
TRBV15,TRBJ2-3,NA,few,TGTGCCACCAGCACCAAATCAGGGGACGGGGCAGATACGCAGTATTTT,CATSTKSGDGADTQYF
TRBV7-2,TRBJ2-7,NA,NA,TGTGCCAGCAGCTTAGCGAGAGAGCAGTACTTC,CASSLAREQYF
TRBV30,TRBJ1-2,NA,NA,TGTGCCGGCCAGGGGAAAGGGCTTACCAACTATGGCTACACCTTC,CAGQGKGLTNYGYTF
TRBV2,TRBJ1-1,NA,NA,TGTGCCAGCAGTGTGGGAGGGGGGAACACTGAAGCTTTCTTT,CASSVGGGNTEAFF
TRBV6-1,TRBJ2-6,NA,few,TGTGCCAGCAGTGACTACCACTCTGGGGCCAACGTCCTGACTTTC,CASSDYHSGANVLTF
TRBV7-9,TRBJ2-1,TRBD2,few,TGTGCCAGCAGCACGCGGACTAGCGGGAGGATCGATGAGCAGTTCTTC,CASSTRTSGRIDEQFF
TRBV11-2,TRBJ2-6,NA,few,TGTGCCAGCAGCTCTGGGAGCCCCTCTGGGGCCAACGTCCTGACTTTC,CASSSGSPSGANVLTF
TRBV7-9,TRBJ1-5,TRBD1,NA,TGTGCCAGCAGCCGAACAGGGGGCAATCAGCCCCAGCATTTT,CASSRTGGNQPQHF
TRBV11-2,TRBJ2-1,TRBD1,few,TGTGCCAGCAGCTCAATTAAGGGACAGGGGGACAATGAGCAGTTCTTC,CASSSIKGQGDNEQFF
TRBV6-1,TRBJ2-7,NA,NA,TGTGCCAGCAGTGAACAACAAGCCTACGAGCAGTACTTC,CASSEQQAYEQYF
TRBV6-5,TRBJ2-5,NA,NA,TGTGCCAGCAGCCGACAGGGAGGAGAGACCCAGTACTTC,CASSRQGGETQYF
TRBV6-5,TRBJ1-2,NA,NA,TGTGCCACCGAGGGACTCATAGCTAACTATGGCTACACCTTC,CATEGLIANYGYTF
TRBV5-1,TRBJ2-2,TRBD2,few,TGCGCCAGCGGAGGCGCTAGCGGGGCCACCGGGGAGCTGTTTTTT,CASGGASGATGELFF
TRBV5-1,TRBJ1-5,NA,NA,TGCGCCAGCAGCTTGGAGGGTCAGGGGCATCAGCCCCAGCATTTT,CASSLEGQGHQPQHF
TRBV30,TRBJ1-1,NA,NA,TGTGCCTGGAGTGCCTTAGGACGGGGAGAAGACAAAGCTTTCTTT,CAWSALGRGEDKAFF
TRBV29-1,TRBJ1-1,TRBD1,NA,TGCAGCGCTGTTGGACAGGGGAACACTGAAGCTTTCTTT,CSAVGQGNTEAFF
TRBV29-1,TRBJ2-1,NA,NA,TGCAGCGTTGGGGTAGCACCTACTACTACTGCCAATGAGCAGTTCTTC,CSVGVAPTTTANEQFF
TRBV25-1,TRBJ2-7,NA,few,TGTGCCAGCAGTGAATTTAACAGGGCTGTTTACGAGCAGTACTTC,CASSEFNRAVYEQYF